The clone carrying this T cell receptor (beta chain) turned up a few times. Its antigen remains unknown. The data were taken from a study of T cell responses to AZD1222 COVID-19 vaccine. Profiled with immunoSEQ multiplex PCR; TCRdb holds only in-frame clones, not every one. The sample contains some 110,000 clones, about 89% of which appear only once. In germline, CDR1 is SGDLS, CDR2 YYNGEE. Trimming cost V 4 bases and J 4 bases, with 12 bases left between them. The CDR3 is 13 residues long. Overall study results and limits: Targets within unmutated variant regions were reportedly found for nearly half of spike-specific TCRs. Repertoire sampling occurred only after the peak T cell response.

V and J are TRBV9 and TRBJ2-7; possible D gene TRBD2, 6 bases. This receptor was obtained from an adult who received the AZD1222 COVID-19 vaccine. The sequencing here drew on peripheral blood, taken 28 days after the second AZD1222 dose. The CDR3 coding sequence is TGTGCCAGCAGCCCGGGACTTATATACGAGCAGTACTTC. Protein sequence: CASSPGLIYEQYF.